This T cell receptor (beta chain) was found in a study of OX40 agonist ivuxolimab in advanced cancers. Study-level findings and limits: There were, on average, more expanded clones in CD8+ T cells than in CD4+.

The assay was immunoSEQ multiplex PCR, and TCRdb's table has in-frame clones only and misses some. The sample lists roughly 80,000 clones; 90% to 95% were seen once. With regard to this clone: Its target is unknown.

The CDR3 extends over 17 amino acids. The germline V gene has CDR1 SGHDT and CDR2 YYEEEE. V trimming: 0 bases; J trimming: 0 bases; junction bases outside the gene matches: 7. The source material was CD4+ or CD8+ T cells sorted from blood, sampled in a trial of the OX40 agonist ivuxolimab. This TCR derives from an adult with an advanced solid tumor such as melanoma, head and neck, liver or kidney cancer. The V gene is TRBV5-6, the J gene TRBJ2-3, with TRBD2 matching over 7 bases. CDR3 sequence (DNA): TGTGCCAGCAGCTTGGTGGCTAGCGGATCTAGCACAGATACGCAGTATTTT. Protein: CASSLVASGSSTDTQYF.